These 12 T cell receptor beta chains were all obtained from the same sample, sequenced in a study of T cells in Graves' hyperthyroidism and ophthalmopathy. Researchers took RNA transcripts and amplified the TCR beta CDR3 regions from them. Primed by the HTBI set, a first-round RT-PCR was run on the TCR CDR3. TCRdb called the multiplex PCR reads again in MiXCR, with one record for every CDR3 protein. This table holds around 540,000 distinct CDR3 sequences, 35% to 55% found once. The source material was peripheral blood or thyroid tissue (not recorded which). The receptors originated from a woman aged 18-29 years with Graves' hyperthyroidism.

The CDR3 spells CSAQGYGNQPQHF. The CDR3 nucleotides are TGCAGTGCACAAGGGTATGGCAATCAGCCCCAGCATTTT. The chain couples TRBV20-1 to TRBJ1-5; D is uncertain. This CDR3 is 13 amino acids long. Germline assignment: CDR1 DFQATT and CDR2 SNEGSKA (reference sequence). Between the trimmed V and J ends, which lost 6 bases and 2 bases, there was a span of 11 bases.

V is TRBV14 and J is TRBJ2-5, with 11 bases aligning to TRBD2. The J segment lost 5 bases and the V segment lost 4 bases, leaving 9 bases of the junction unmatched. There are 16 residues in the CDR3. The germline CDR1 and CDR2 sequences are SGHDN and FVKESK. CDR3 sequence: CASSPLRLAGRETQYF. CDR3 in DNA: TGTGCCAGCAGCCCCCTGAGACTAGCGGGAAGGGAGACCCAGTACTTC.

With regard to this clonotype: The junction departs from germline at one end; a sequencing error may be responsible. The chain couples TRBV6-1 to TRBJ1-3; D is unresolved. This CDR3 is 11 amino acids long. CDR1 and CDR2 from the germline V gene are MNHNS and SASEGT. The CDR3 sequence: CATSVGNTIYF. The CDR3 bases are TGTGCCACCAGTGTAGGAAACACCATATATTTT.

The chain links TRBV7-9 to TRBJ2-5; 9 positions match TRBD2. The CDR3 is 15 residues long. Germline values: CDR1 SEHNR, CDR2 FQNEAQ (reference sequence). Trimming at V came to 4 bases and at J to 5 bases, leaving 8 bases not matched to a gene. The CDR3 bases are TGTGCCAGCAGCTCCCCTAGCGGGACCGGTGAGACCCAGTACTTC. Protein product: CASSSPSGTGETQYF.

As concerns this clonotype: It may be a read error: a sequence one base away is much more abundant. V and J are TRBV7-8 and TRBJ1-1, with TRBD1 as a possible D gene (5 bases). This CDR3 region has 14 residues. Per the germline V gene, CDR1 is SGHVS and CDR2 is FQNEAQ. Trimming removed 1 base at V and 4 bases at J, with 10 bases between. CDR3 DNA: TGTGCCAGCAGCTTAGACAGGTCGATCACTGAAGCTTTCTTT. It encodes CASSLDRSITEAFF.

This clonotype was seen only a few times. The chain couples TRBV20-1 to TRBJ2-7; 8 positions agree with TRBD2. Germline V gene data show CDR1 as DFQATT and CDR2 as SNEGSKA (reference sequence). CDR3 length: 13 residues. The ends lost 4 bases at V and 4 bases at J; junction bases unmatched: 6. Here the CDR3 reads CSATTSGPYEQYF. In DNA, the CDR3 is TGCAGTGCTACTACTAGCGGTCCGTACGAGCAGTACTTC.

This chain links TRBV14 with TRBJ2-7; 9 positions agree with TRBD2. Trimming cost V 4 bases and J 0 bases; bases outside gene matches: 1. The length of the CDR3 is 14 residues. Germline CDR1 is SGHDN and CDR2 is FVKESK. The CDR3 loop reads CASSRTSASYEQYF. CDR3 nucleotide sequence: TGTGCCAGCAGCCGGACTAGCGCCTCCTACGAGCAGTACTTC.

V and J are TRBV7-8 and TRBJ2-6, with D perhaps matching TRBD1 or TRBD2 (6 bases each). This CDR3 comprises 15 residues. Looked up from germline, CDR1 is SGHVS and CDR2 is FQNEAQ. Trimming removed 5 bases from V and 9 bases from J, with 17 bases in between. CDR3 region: CASSAHEGGLNVLTF. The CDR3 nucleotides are TGTGCCAGCAGCGCCCATGAGGGGGGACTCAACGTCCTGACTTTC.

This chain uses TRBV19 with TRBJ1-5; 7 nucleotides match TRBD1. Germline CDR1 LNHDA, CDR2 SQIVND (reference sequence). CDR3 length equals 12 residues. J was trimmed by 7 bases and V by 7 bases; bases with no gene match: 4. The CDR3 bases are TGTGCCAGTAACAGGGGCGGACAGCCCCAGCATTTT. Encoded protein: CASNRGGQPQHF.

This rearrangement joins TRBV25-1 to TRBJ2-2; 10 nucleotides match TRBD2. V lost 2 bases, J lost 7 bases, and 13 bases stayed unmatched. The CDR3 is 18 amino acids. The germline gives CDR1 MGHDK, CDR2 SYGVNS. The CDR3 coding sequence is TGTGCCAGCAGTGAAGGCCCACTAGCGGGGTATACCGGCGGGGAGCTGTTTTTT. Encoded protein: CASSEGPLAGYTGGELFF.

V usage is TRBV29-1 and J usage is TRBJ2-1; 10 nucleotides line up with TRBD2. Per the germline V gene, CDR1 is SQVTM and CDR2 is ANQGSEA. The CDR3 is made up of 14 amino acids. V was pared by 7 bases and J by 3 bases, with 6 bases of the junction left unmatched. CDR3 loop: CSAPGLASYNEQFF. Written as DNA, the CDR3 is TGCAGCGCTCCGGGACTAGCGAGCTACAATGAGCAGTTCTTC.

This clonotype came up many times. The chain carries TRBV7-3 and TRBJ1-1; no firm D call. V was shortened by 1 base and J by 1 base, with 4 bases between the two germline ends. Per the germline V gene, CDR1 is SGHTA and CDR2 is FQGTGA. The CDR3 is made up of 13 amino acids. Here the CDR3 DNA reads TGTGCCAGCAGCTTAAACGGGAACACTGAAGCTTTCTTT. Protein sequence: CASSLNGNTEAFF.